These T cell receptor beta chains were read from a single sample in a study of CD8+ T cells in alopecia areata. Generated by immunoSEQ multiplex PCR, the TCRdb table keeps only in-frame clones and is missing some. The table includes more than 200,000 clones, approximately 61% detected once. The source was CD4+ T cells sorted from blood, collected at week 0. These receptors were taken from a human donor with alopecia areata. Both conserved end residues are part of each CDR3. A D gene is named only where the DNA matches it firmly. Part of the rows lack a size; the others show once, few, many or a class for expanded clones.

v_call,clone_size,j_call,d_call,cdr3_nt,cdr3_aa
TRBV30,-,TRBJ1-1,-,TGTGCCTGGAGTGTAAACAATGAAGCTTTCTTT,CAWSVNNEAFF
TRBV13,-,TRBJ2-6,-,TGTGCCAGCAGCTTAAATGGGATCTCTGGGGCCAACGTCCTGACTTTC,CASSLNGISGANVLTF
TRBV30,-,TRBJ1-2,TRBD1,TGTGCCTGGAGTGTACAGGGGCCAGGTGGCTACACCTTC,CAWSVQGPGGYTF
TRBV2,once,TRBJ2-3,-,TGTGCCAGCAGTGTAGGCGCGCGGCCAGATACGCAGTATTTT,CASSVGARPDTQYF
TRBV9,-,TRBJ2-1,-,TGTGCCAGCAGCGTAGGACCTTACAATGAGCAGTTCTTC,CASSVGPYNEQFF
TRBV7-9,-,TRBJ2-3,-,TGTGCCAGCAGCCTCCAGACTAGGCGGACGCAGTATTTT,CASSLQTRRTQYF
TRBV19,-,TRBJ2-5,TRBD1,TGTGCCAGTAGTATATTGGGACCAGGGGGCGCGGAGACCCAGTACTTC,CASSILGPGGAETQYF
TRBV5-1,-,TRBJ2-7,TRBD1,TGCGCCAGCAGCTTGGGGGGACAGCTCTACGAGCAGTACTTC,CASSLGGQLYEQYF
TRBV29-1,-,TRBJ1-4,TRBD1,TGCAGCGTGTTTACAGGGGGAGCTAATGAAAAACTGTTTTTT,CSVFTGGANEKLFF
TRBV11-1,-,TRBJ2-1,TRBD1,TGTGCCAGCAGCCCCTCCGGGACAGGGAGAGTCCATGAGCAGTTCTTC,CASSPSGTGRVHEQFF
TRBV15,-,TRBJ2-1,-,TGTGCCACCAGCAGAGGGCCTCCCGCTAACTACAATGAGCAGTTCTTC,CATSRGPPANYNEQFF
TRBV7-9,-,TRBJ2-5,-,TGTGCCAGCAGCTCCCAAGAGACCCAGTACTTC,CASSSQETQYF
TRBV7-2,-,TRBJ2-1,-,TGTGCCAGCAGCTCACGGTCTGCTAGACACAATGAGCAGTTCTTC,CASSSRSARHNEQFF
TRBV2,-,TRBJ1-2,-,TGTGCCAGCAGAGGGGATGACTATGGCTACACCTTC,CASRGDDYGYTF
TRBV30,-,TRBJ1-2,TRBD1,TGTGCCTGGAGCGGGACAGGGCATGGCTACACCTTC,CAWSGTGHGYTF
TRBV5-1,-,TRBJ2-3,-,TGCGCCAGCAGCTCCGTCCCCCGCTTACCAGATACGCAGTATTTT,CASSSVPRLPDTQYF
TRBV15,-,TRBJ1-1,-,TGTGCCACCAGGGCCAGGGAAAACACTGAAGCTTTCTTT,CATRARENTEAFF
TRBV15,-,TRBJ2-6,-,TGTGCCACCAGCGTAGGGTCAACGGGGGCCAACGTCCTGACTTTC,CATSVGSTGANVLTF
TRBV29-1,few,TRBJ1-3,-,TGCAGCGTTGACACTGGAAACACCATATATTTT,CSVDTGNTIYF
TRBV30,-,TRBJ2-7,-,TGTGCCTGGAGTGTAGACGGGAGCTCCTACGAGCAGTACTTC,CAWSVDGSSYEQYF
TRBV2,-,TRBJ2-1,-,TGTGCCAGCAGGGACAGCTCCTACAATGAGCAGTTCTTC,CASRDSSYNEQFF
TRBV2,-,TRBJ1-2,-,TGTGCCAGCAGTGACCTATATGGCTACACCTTC,CASSDLYGYTF
TRBV30,few,TRBJ2-2,-,TGTGCCTGGCCGAAGTTGAGCGTTGGGGCCGGGGAGCTGTTTTTT,CAWPKLSVGAGELFF
TRBV19,-,TRBJ2-5,TRBD1,TGTGCCAGTAGTCGCACAGGGGCAGAGACCCAGTACTTC,CASSRTGAETQYF
TRBV29-1,-,TRBJ2-5,-,TGCAGCGCCAGTAGGGGGTCCCAAGAGACCCAGTACTTC,CSASRGSQETQYF